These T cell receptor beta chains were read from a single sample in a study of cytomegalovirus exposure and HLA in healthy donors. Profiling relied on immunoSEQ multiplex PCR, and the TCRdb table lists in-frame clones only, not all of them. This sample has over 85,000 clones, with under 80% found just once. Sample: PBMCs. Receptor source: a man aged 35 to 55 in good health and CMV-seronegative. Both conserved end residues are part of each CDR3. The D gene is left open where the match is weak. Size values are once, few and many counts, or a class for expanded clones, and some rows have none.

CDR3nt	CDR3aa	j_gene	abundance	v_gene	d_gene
TGTGCCAGCAGCTTAGGAGTCGGAAACACCATATATTTT	CASSLGVGNTIYF	TRBJ1-3	.	TRBV7-9	.
TGCGCCAGCAGCTTGGGGGACAGCGGGAATGAGCAGTTCTTC	CASSLGDSGNEQFF	TRBJ2-1	few	TRBV5-1	.
TGCAGCGTCGGGACAGAAGCTTTCTTT	CSVGTEAFF	TRBJ1-1	.	TRBV29-1	.
TGCGCCAGCAGCTCCCGTCTAGCGGGAGGGCCCTCCTACAATGAGCAGTTCTTC	CASSSRLAGGPSYNEQFF	TRBJ2-1	once	TRBV5-1	TRBD2
TGCAGCGTTGTGTGGGCAGGGGAATATGGCTACACCTTC	CSVVWAGEYGYTF	TRBJ1-2	.	TRBV29-1	.
TGTGCCAGCTCACCTAGGGACAGTTCTAGCACAGATACGCAGTATTTT	CASSPRDSSSTDTQYF	TRBJ2-3	.	TRBV18	TRBD1
TGTGCCAGCAGTCACGACGGGAGCAATCAGTCCCAGCATTTT	CASSHDGSNQSQHF	TRBJ1-5	.	TRBV27	.
TGTGCCTGGAAGGCCCCCAGGGCAGGGGGGTACTATGGCTACACCTTC	CAWKAPRAGGYYGYTF	TRBJ1-2	.	TRBV30	TRBD1
TGTGCCAGCAGCGTAGGTTCTAGCGGCCTCACAGATACGCAGTATTTT	CASSVGSSGLTDTQYF	TRBJ2-3	.	TRBV9	TRBD2
TGTGCCTGGGCCCGGGATTATAATCAGCCCCAGCATTTT	CAWARDYNQPQHF	TRBJ1-5	.	TRBV30	.
TGTGCCAGCAGTTCTAACGCGCAAAGATACTACGAGCAGTACTTC	CASSSNAQRYYEQYF	TRBJ2-7	.	TRBV5-5	.
TGTGCCAGTAGGGAGTTTACCACTGAAGCTTTCTTT	CASREFTTEAFF	TRBJ1-1	.	TRBV6-1	.
TGCGCCAGCAGCTTGGAAGCAGGACTTGCAACTAATGAAAAACTGTTTTTT	CASSLEAGLATNEKLFF	TRBJ1-4	.	TRBV5-1	.
TGTGCCAGCAGACCGCTAGCGGGAGGGGGCAATGAGCAGTTCTTC	CASRPLAGGGNEQFF	TRBJ2-1	.	TRBV28	TRBD2
TGTGCCTGGAGTGGTAGAGCGTTTGGCACTGAAGCTTTCTTT	CAWSGRAFGTEAFF	TRBJ1-1	.	TRBV30	.
TGTGCCAGTAGTATAAAACAGCTTATGAACACTGAAGCTTTCTTT	CASSIKQLMNTEAFF	TRBJ1-1	.	TRBV19	.
TGTGCCAGTAGTGCCGCAGTTGGGACACCTTCCTACGAGCAGTACTTC	CASSAAVGTPSYEQYF	TRBJ2-7	.	TRBV19	.
TGTGCCAGCAGTTTCTTTGACTTGACTACCAATCAGCCCCAGCATTTT	CASSFFDLTTNQPQHF	TRBJ1-5	.	TRBV28	.
TGTGCCAGCATCCCGCAAGTTAGGAGCTCTGGAAACACCATATATTTT	CASIPQVRSSGNTIYF	TRBJ1-3	.	TRBV28	.
TGCGCCAGCGCGTGGGGGGGCCCGGACACCGGGGAGCTGTTTTTT	CASAWGGPDTGELFF	TRBJ2-2	.	TRBV4-3	.
TGTGCCAGCAGCCGGGGACAGGGGGGACAAGAGACCCAGTACTTC	CASSRGQGGQETQYF	TRBJ2-5	.	TRBV7-2	TRBD1
TGTGCCAGTACCAAAAGAGGAGGGGGCAAGTCCTACAATGAGCAGTTCTTC	CASTKRGGGKSYNEQFF	TRBJ2-1	.	TRBV19	.
TGTGCCAGCAGCTTAGCAAATACAGGGGGCGAAGTCGGGGAGCTGTTTTTT	CASSLANTGGEVGELFF	TRBJ2-2	.	TRBV11-3	TRBD1
TGTGCCAGCAGTGAATTTGTGAGCTCTGGAAACACCATATATTTT	CASSEFVSSGNTIYF	TRBJ1-3	.	TRBV25-1	.
TGTGCCTGGAGTCAGGGGACTGGAAACACCATATATTTT	CAWSQGTGNTIYF	TRBJ1-3	.	TRBV30	.
TGTGCCAGCAGTTTTAAAGTGTCTCGGAGTCACTACGAGCAGTACTTC	CASSFKVSRSHYEQYF	TRBJ2-7	.	TRBV27	.
TGTGCCAGCAGGGCGACAGGGGGGCGAAACATTCAGTACTTC	CASRATGGRNIQYF	TRBJ2-4	.	TRBV7-9	TRBD1
TGTGCCAGCACCCGAGGACAGGGCAATTCACCCCTCCACTTT	CASTRGQGNSPLHF	TRBJ1-6	.	TRBV7-2	TRBD1
TGTGCCAGCAGTGAAAGGTGGTCGGGGTCCGGGGAGCTGTTTTTT	CASSERWSGSGELFF	TRBJ2-2	.	TRBV6-1	.
TGTGCCATCAGTGTAACGGGGTCTGGGGCCAACGTCCTGACTTTC	CAISVTGSGANVLTF	TRBJ2-6	.	TRBV10-3	.
TGTGCCAGCAGCTTAAGGTCCGCAGGGCCCCTCTACGAGCAGTACTTC	CASSLRSAGPLYEQYF	TRBJ2-7	.	TRBV11-2	.
TGTGCCTGGAGTCTTAGTCAAGAGACCCAGTACTTC	CAWSLSQETQYF	TRBJ2-5	.	TRBV30	.
TGCGCCAGCAGCTTGGAACAGGGAGGGTTCAATGAGCAGTTCTTC	CASSLEQGGFNEQFF	TRBJ2-1	.	TRBV5-1	.
TGTGCCAGCAGTTGGGGCAGAACCTCCTCCACTGAAGCTTTCTTT	CASSWGRTSSTEAFF	TRBJ1-1	.	TRBV28	.
TGCGCCAGCAGCCAAGTTGGCCTAGCGGGACTTACCGGGGAGCTGTTTTTT	CASSQVGLAGLTGELFF	TRBJ2-2	.	TRBV4-1	TRBD2
TGTGCCAGCAGTCCGACAGGGGAGAATGGCTACACCTTC	CASSPTGENGYTF	TRBJ1-2	few	TRBV28	TRBD1
TGTGCCAGCAGCGGGGGGGGCAGGGGATTGAACACTGAAGCTTTCTTT	CASSGGGRGLNTEAFF	TRBJ1-1	.	TRBV5-4	.
TGCGCCAGCAGCCCACGACAGGGGTTCTCCTACGAGCAGTACTTC	CASSPRQGFSYEQYF	TRBJ2-7	.	TRBV5-1	TRBD1